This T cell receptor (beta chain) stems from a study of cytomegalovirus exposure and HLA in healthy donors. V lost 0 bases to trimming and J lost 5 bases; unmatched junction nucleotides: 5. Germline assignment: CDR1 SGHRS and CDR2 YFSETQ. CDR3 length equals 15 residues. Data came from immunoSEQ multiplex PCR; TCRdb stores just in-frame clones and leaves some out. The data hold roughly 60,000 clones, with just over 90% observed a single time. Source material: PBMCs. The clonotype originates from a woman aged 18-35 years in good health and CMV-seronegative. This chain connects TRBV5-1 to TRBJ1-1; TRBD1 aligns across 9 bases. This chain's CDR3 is CASSLEGTGNTEAFF. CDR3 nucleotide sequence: TGCGCCAGCAGCTTGGAAGGGACAGGGAATACTGAAGCTTTCTTT.